These T cell receptor beta chains were read from a single sample in a study of vaccination and CD4 T cells after COVID-19. Each CDR3 protein gets one entry after TCRdb re-called the PCR reads with MiXCR. The repertoire includes approximately 24,000 distinct CDR3 sequences, under 50% of them detected once, and 4.1% sits in the top ten. No antigen is known for these receptors. The input for sequencing was CD4+ T cells from blood, cultured in vitro, taken about 7 months after SARS-CoV-2 vaccination. These receptors all stem from a human donor who had recovered from COVID-19. The CDR3 runs from the conserved cysteine through the conserved F or W. D genes are given only for firm matches. Size is stated for part of the rows, as once, few or many counts, or as a class when the clone is expanded.

V gene: TRBV7-9; D gene: TRBD1; clone size: -; J gene: TRBJ2-5; CDR3 protein: CASSLPKRDRGRETQYF; CDR3 DNA: TGTGCCAGCAGCTTACCCAAGCGCGACAGGGGAAGAGAGACCCAGTACTTC
V gene: TRBV20-1; D gene: TRBD1; clone size: -; J gene: TRBJ2-2; CDR3 protein: CSASGAGGNTGELFF; CDR3 DNA: TGCAGTGCTTCAGGCGCAGGGGGGAACACCGGGGAGCTGTTTTTT
V gene: TRBV2; D gene: -; clone size: -; J gene: TRBJ2-6; CDR3 protein: CASSVVRASGANVLTF; CDR3 DNA: TGTGCCAGCAGTGTGGTGAGGGCCTCCGGGGCCAACGTCCTGACTTTC
V gene: TRBV7-9; D gene: -; clone size: few; J gene: TRBJ1-6; CDR3 protein: CASSLDGYNSPLHF; CDR3 DNA: TGTGCCAGCAGCTTAGACGGCTATAATTCACCCCTCCACTTT
V gene: TRBV20-1; D gene: TRBD2; clone size: -; J gene: TRBJ2-7; CDR3 protein: CSAQSGAGTSGVKPYEQYF; CDR3 DNA: TGCAGCGCCCAGTCCGGGGCCGGGACTAGCGGGGTCAAACCCTACGAGCAGTACTTC
V gene: TRBV20-1; D gene: -; clone size: few; J gene: TRBJ2-2; CDR3 protein: CSARDGRAGDTGELFF; CDR3 DNA: TGCAGTGCTAGGGATGGACGGGCTGGGGACACCGGGGAGCTGTTTTTT
V gene: TRBV6-1; D gene: -; clone size: few; J gene: TRBJ2-5; CDR3 protein: CASSRTQETQYF; CDR3 DNA: TGTGCCAGCAGCCGCACCCAAGAGACCCAGTACTTC
V gene: TRBV15; D gene: -; clone size: -; J gene: TRBJ2-7; CDR3 protein: CATSRDNYRKTF; CDR3 DNA: TGTGCCACCAGCAGAGACAATTACAGAAAGACCTTC
V gene: TRBV2; D gene: -; clone size: few; J gene: TRBJ2-5; CDR3 protein: CASSDSAGSGETQYF; CDR3 DNA: TGTGCCAGCAGTGATTCGGCAGGGTCCGGAGAGACCCAGTACTTC
V gene: TRBV6-2/TRBV6-3; D gene: -; clone size: -; J gene: TRBJ2-5; CDR3 protein: CASSSRGGQETQYF; CDR3 DNA: TGTGCCAGCAGTTCACGGGGCGGGCAAGAGACCCAGTACTTC
V gene: TRBV6-5; D gene: TRBD1; clone size: few; J gene: TRBJ1-5; CDR3 protein: CASSYAGTGEGGPQHF; CDR3 DNA: TGTGCCAGCAGTTACGCGGGGACAGGGGAAGGGGGGCCCCAGCATTTT
V gene: TRBV7-2; D gene: -; clone size: few; J gene: TRBJ2-7; CDR3 protein: CASSYGGAYEQYF; CDR3 DNA: TGTGCCAGCTCGTATGGTGGGGCCTACGAGCAGTACTTC
V gene: TRBV20-1; D gene: -; clone size: -; J gene: TRBJ1-1; CDR3 protein: CSAGGVGSMNTEAFF; CDR3 DNA: TGCAGTGCTGGAGGGGTGGGGTCCATGAACACTGAAGCTTTCTTT
V gene: TRBV6-4; D gene: TRBD1; clone size: -; J gene: TRBJ2-5; CDR3 protein: CASSFSTGRETQYF; CDR3 DNA: TGTGCCAGCAGTTTTTCGACAGGGAGAGAGACCCAGTACTTC
V gene: TRBV6-2/TRBV6-3; D gene: -; clone size: -; J gene: TRBJ2-3; CDR3 protein: CASTPNRILADTQYF; CDR3 DNA: TGTGCCAGCACTCCTAACAGGATCCTGGCAGATACGCAGTATTTT
V gene: TRBV7-9; D gene: TRBD1; clone size: -; J gene: TRBJ1-2; CDR3 protein: CASSSGQGNYGYTF; CDR3 DNA: TGTGCCAGCAGCTCCGGACAGGGAAACTATGGCTACACCTTC